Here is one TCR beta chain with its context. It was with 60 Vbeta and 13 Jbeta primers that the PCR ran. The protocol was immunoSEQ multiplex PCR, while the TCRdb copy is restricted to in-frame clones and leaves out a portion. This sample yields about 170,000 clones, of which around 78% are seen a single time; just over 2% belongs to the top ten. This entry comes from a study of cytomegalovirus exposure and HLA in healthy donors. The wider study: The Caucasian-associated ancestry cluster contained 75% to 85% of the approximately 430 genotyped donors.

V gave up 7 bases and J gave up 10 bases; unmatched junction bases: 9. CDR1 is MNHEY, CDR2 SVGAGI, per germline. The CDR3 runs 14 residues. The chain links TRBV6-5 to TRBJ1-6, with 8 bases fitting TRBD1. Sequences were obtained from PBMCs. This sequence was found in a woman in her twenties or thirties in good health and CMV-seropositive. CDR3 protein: CASTHGQGGSPLHF. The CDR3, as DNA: TGTGCCAGCACTCACGGACAGGGTGGGTCACCCCTCCACTTT.